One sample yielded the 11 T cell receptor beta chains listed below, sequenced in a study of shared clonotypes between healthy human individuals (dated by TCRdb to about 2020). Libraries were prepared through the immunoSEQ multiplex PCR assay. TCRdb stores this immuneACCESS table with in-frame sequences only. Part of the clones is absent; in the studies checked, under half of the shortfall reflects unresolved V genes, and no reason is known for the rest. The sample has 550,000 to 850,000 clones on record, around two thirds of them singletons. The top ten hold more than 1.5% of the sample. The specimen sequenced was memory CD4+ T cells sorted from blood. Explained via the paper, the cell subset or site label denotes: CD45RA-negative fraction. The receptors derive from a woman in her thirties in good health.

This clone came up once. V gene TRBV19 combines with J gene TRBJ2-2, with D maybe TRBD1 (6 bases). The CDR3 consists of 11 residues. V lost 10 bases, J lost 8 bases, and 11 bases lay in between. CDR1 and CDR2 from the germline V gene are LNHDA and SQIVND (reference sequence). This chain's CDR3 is CATRGWGELFF. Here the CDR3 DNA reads TGTGCCACCAGGGGATGGGGGGAGCTGTTTTTT.

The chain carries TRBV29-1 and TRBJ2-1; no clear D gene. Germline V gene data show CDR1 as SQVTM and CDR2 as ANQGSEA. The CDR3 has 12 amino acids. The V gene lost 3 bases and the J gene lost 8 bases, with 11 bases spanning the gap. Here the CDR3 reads CSVEYSTYEQFF. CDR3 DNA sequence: TGCAGCGTTGAGTACTCGACCTATGAGCAGTTCTTC.

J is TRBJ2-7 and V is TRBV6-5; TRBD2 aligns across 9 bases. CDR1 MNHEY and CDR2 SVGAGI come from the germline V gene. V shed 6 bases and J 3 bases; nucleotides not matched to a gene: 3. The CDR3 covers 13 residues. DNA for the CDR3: TGTGCCAGCAGAGCGGGAGGACACTACGAGCAGTACTTC. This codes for CASRAGGHYEQYF.

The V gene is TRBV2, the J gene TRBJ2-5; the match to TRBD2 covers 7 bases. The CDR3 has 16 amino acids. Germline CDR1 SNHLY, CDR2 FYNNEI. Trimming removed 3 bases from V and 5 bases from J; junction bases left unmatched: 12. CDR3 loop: CASSDGGSPSRETQYF. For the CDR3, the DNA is TGTGCCAGCAGTGACGGCGGGAGCCCATCCCGCGAGACCCAGTACTTC.

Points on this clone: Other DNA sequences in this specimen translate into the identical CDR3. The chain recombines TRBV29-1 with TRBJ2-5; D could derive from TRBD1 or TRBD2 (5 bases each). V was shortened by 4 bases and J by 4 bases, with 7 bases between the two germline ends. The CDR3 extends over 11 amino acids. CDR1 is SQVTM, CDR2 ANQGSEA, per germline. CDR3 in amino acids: CSVAGTETQYF. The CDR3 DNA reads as TGCAGCGTTGCCGGGACAGAGACCCAGTACTTC.

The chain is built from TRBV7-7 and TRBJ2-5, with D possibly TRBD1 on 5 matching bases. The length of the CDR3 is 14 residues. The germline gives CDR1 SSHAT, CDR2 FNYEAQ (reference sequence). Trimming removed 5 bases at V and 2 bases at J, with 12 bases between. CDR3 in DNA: TGTGCCAGCAGCCCGCTAGGACATCAAGAGACCCAGTACTTC. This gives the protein CASSPLGHQETQYF.

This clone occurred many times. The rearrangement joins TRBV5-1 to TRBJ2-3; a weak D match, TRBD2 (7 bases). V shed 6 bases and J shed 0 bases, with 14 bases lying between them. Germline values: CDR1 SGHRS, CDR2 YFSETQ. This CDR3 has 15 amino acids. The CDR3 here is CASKLGGPSTDTQYF. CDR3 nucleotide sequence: TGCGCCAGCAAGCTCGGGGGGCCTAGCACAGATACGCAGTATTTT.

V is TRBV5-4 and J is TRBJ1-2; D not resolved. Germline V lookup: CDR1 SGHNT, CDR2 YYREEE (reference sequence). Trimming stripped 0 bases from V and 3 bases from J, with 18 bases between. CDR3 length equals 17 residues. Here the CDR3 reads CASSLATDSLVHYGYTF. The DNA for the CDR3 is TGTGCCAGCAGCTTGGCCACAGACTCCCTTGTTCACTATGGCTACACCTTC.

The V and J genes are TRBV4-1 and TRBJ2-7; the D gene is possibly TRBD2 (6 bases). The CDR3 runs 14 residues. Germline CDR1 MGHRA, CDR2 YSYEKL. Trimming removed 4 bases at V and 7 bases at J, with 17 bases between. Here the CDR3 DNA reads TGCGCCAGCAGCCTGGGGACTGCATTACGGGAGCAGTACTTC. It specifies CASSLGTALREQYF.

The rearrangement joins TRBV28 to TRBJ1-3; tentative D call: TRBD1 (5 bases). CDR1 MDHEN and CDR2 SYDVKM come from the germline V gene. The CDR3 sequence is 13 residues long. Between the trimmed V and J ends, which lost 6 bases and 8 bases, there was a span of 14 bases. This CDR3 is CASRTSGRDTIYF. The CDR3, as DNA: TGTGCCAGCAGAACCTCAGGGAGAGACACCATATATTTT.

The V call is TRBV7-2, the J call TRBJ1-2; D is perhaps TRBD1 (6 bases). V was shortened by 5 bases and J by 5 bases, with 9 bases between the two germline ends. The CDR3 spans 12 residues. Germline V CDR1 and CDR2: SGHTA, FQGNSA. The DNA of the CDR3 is TGTGCCAGCAGCCGACAGGATTATGGCTACACCTTC. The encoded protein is CASSRQDYGYTF.